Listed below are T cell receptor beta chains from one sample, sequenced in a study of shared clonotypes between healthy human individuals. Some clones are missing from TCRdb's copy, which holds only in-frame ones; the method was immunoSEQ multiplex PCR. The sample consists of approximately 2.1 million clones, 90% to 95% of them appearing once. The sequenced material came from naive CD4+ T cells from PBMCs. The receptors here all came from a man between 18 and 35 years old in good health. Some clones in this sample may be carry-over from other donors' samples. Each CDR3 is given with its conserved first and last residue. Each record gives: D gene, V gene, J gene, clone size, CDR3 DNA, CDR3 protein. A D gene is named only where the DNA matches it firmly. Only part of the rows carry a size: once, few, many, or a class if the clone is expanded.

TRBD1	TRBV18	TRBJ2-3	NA	TGTGCCAGCTCCCGGGACAGAAGCACAGATACGCAGTATTTT	CASSRDRSTDTQYF
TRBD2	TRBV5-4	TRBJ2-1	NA	TGTGCCAGCGGGCGGAGGGAGGGTTACAATGAGCAGTTCTTC	CASGRREGYNEQFF
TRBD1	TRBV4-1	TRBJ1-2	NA	TGCGCCAGCAGCCAAGATCTCACACAGGGGGACTATGGCTACACCTTC	CASSQDLTQGDYGYTF
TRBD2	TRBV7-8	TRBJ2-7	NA	TGTGCCAGCACCATAGCGCCTAGCGGGAGTTCGACCGAGCAGTACTTC	CASTIAPSGSSTEQYF
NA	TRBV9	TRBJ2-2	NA	TGTGCCAGCAGCGTAGGGGTCGGGGTCCTGAACACCGGGGAGCTGTTTTTT	CASSVGVGVLNTGELFF
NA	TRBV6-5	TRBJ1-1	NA	TGTGCCAGCAGGGGGACGTTACGGAAGAACACTGAAGCTTTCTTT	CASRGTLRKNTEAFF
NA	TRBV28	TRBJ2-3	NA	TGTGCCAGCAGTCCCGCCGGGGGTCGCACAGATACGCAGTATTTT	CASSPAGGRTDTQYF
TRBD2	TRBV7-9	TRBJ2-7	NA	TGTGCCAGCAGCGCTAGACTAGCGGGAGTTTACGAGCAGTACTTC	CASSARLAGVYEQYF
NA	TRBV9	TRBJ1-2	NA	TGTGCCAGCAGCGTAGCTGGGCAGTCCTATGGCTACACCTTC	CASSVAGQSYGYTF
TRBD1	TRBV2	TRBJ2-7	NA	TGTGCCAGCAGTCGGGACAGGGGGCGGTACGAGCAGTACTTC	CASSRDRGRYEQYF
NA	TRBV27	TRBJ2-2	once	TGTGCCAGCAGTTTAAGGGTGGGGCAACTCTCGGGGGAGCTGTTTTTT	CASSLRVGQLSGELFF
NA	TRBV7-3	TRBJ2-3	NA	TGTGCCAGCAGCCCGGGCGGAACAAGCACAGATACGCAGTATTTT	CASSPGGTSTDTQYF
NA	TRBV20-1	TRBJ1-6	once	TGCAGTGCTAACACTGAGACCCTCCACTTT	CSANTETLHF
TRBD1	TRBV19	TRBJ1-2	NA	TGTGCCAGTACCCAAGCGACAGGGACCTATGGCTACACCTTC	CASTQATGTYGYTF
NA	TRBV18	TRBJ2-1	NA	TGTGCCAGCTCACCACCAGCCAGCGCCTACAATGAGCAGTTCTTC	CASSPPASAYNEQFF
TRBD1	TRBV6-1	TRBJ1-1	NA	TGTGCCAGCCAGGACAGGGGCACTGAAGCTTTCTTT	CASQDRGTEAFF
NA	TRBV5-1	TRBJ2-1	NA	TGCGCCAGCAGCTCGGACGATAACAATGAGCAGTTCTTC	CASSSDDNNEQFF
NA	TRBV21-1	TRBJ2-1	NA	TGTGCCAGCAGACAAATTTTCGGAGTTGATGCGGCGAGGGTCCGTTCCTACAATGAGCAGTTCTTC	CASRQIFGVDAARVRSYNEQFF
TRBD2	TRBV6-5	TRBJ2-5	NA	TGTGCCAGCAGACGACTAGCGGGAGGATGGGAGACCCAGTACTTC	CASRRLAGGWETQYF
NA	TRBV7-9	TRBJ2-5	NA	TGTGCCAGCAGCTTAGTTTTGGAGACCCAGTACTTC	CASSLVLETQYF
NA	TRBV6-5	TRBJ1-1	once	TGTGCCAGCAGTTATGGGCGGAGAGTGAACACTGAAGCTTTCTTT	CASSYGRRVNTEAFF